The entry below gives a single T cell receptor (beta chain) sequence along with its context. The data are from a study of shared clonotypes between healthy human individuals. Sequencing was performed with immunoSEQ multiplex PCR; in TCRdb, only in-frame clones are kept and a portion is missing. The table shows more than 2,000,000 clones, with about 92% occurring only once. This CDR3 is 15 amino acids long. Trimming removed 2 bases from V and 5 bases from J; junction bases left unmatched: 9. CDR1 and CDR2 (germline): SGHRS, YFSETQ. Material for sequencing was naive CD4+ T cells sorted from blood. Subset noted: CD45RA+ positively selected. The chain joins TRBV5-1 to TRBJ1-1; 7 nucleotides agree with TRBD1. The receptor was isolated from a man between 18 and 35 years old in good health. The CDR3 DNA is TGCGCCAGCAGCTTAGCAACAGGGGTCTATACTGAAGCTTTCTTT. This gives the protein CASSLATGVYTEAFF.